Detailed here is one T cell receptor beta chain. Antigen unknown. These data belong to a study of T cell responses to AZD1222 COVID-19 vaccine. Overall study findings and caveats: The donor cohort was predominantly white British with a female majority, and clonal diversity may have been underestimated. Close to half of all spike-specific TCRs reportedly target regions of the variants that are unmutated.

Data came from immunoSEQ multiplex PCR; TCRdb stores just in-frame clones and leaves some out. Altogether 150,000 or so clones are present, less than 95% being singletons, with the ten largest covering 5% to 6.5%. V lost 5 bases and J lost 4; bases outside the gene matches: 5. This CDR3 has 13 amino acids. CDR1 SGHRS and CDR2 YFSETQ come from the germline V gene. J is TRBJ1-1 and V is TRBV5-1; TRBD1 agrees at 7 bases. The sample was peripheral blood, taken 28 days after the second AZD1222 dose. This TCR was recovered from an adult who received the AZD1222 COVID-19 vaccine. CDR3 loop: CASRETGITEAFF. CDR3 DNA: TGCGCCAGCAGAGAGACAGGGATCACTGAAGCTTTCTTT.